A selection of T cell receptor beta chains follows, all from one sample in a study of blood T cells in healthy people across ages. TCRdb called the 5' RACE reads again in MiXCR, with one record for every CDR3 protein. This table has 1.5 million to 1.9 million distinct CDR3 sequences, approximately 43% appearing once. What was sequenced was blood. These receptors all stem from a woman aged 18-35 years in good health. Each CDR3 is given with its conserved first and last residue. A D gene is named only where the DNA matches it firmly. Rows may omit the clone size; those that give it use once, few, many or a size class.

v_call: TRBV29-1
d_call: .
j_call: TRBJ2-4
clone_size: few
cdr3_nt: TGCAGCGTTCGACGGCAGACAATAGCCAAAAACATTCAGTACTTC
cdr3_aa: CSVRRQTIAKNIQYF

v_call: TRBV14
d_call: TRBD1
j_call: TRBJ1-1
clone_size: .
cdr3_nt: TGTGCCAGCAGCCACCTGGACAGGGGAAATACTGAAGCTTTCTTT
cdr3_aa: CASSHLDRGNTEAFF

v_call: TRBV2
d_call: .
j_call: TRBJ1-1
clone_size: .
cdr3_nt: TGTACCAGCAGCGCGACCTCCAACACTGAAGCTTTCTTT
cdr3_aa: CTSSATSNTEAFF

v_call: TRBV27
d_call: .
j_call: TRBJ2-7
clone_size: .
cdr3_nt: TGTGCCAGCAGTTTAAGTCGCGGTACGGTCCCCTACGAGCAGTACTTC
cdr3_aa: CASSLSRGTVPYEQYF

v_call: TRBV4-1
d_call: .
j_call: TRBJ2-7
clone_size: few
cdr3_nt: TGCGCCAGCAGCCTCCGGGACAACCTCTACGAGCAGTACTTC
cdr3_aa: CASSLRDNLYEQYF

v_call: TRBV29-1
d_call: .
j_call: TRBJ2-1
clone_size: few
cdr3_nt: TGCAGCGTTGAGGGGACTGGACGCAGCTCCTACAATGAGCAGTTCTTC
cdr3_aa: CSVEGTGRSSYNEQFF

v_call: TRBV20-1
d_call: TRBD1
j_call: TRBJ1-1
clone_size: once
cdr3_nt: TGCAGTGCTAGAGATCGGATGGACAGGGGGCTCGGGACTGAAGCTTTCTTT
cdr3_aa: CSARDRMDRGLGTEAFF

v_call: TRBV27
d_call: TRBD1
j_call: TRBJ1-2
clone_size: few
cdr3_nt: TGTGCCAGCAGTATGGACAGGAATGGCTACACCTTC
cdr3_aa: CASSMDRNGYTF

v_call: TRBV5-6
d_call: .
j_call: TRBJ2-5
clone_size: .
cdr3_nt: TGTGCCAGCAGCTTGACAGGGAGGGAGGAGACCCAGTACTTC
cdr3_aa: CASSLTGREETQYF

v_call: TRBV29-1
d_call: .
j_call: TRBJ2-4
clone_size: few
cdr3_nt: TGCAGCGTTGCTTTCGACATTCAGTACTTC
cdr3_aa: CSVAFDIQYF

v_call: TRBV7-9
d_call: .
j_call: TRBJ2-3
clone_size: .
cdr3_nt: TGTGCCAGCAGCTACCGTGGCGGGGAGTACACAGATACGCAGTATTTT
cdr3_aa: CASSYRGGEYTDTQYF

v_call: TRBV7-2
d_call: .
j_call: TRBJ2-1
clone_size: .
cdr3_nt: TGTGCCAGCAGCTGGGCCCCCGGGGAAAGCTCCTACAATGAGCAGTTCTTC
cdr3_aa: CASSWAPGESSYNEQFF

v_call: TRBV7-9
d_call: .
j_call: TRBJ1-4
clone_size: few
cdr3_nt: TGTGCCAGCAGCATCCCAACAGGGAGTAATGAAAAACTGTTTTTT
cdr3_aa: CASSIPTGSNEKLFF

v_call: TRBV20-1
d_call: .
j_call: TRBJ1-2
clone_size: once
cdr3_nt: TGCAGTGCTGCTGACGGGGCAGGGAACTATGGCTACACCTTC
cdr3_aa: CSAADGAGNYGYTF

v_call: TRBV12-3/TRBV12-4
d_call: .
j_call: TRBJ1-1
clone_size: many
cdr3_nt: TGTGCCAGCAGTTTTTCGACTGAAGCTTTCTTT
cdr3_aa: CASSFSTEAFF

v_call: TRBV28
d_call: .
j_call: TRBJ1-5
clone_size: .
cdr3_nt: TGTGCCAGCAGTTTATCTGGCAGGGCCAATCAGCCCCAGCATTTT
cdr3_aa: CASSLSGRANQPQHF

v_call: TRBV11-2
d_call: .
j_call: TRBJ1-1
clone_size: .
cdr3_nt: TGTGCCAGCAGCTTAGATGGAGCTCGGGAAGCTTTCTTT
cdr3_aa: CASSLDGAREAFF